Listed here are 24 T cell receptor beta chains from one sample, sequenced in a study of cytomegalovirus exposure and HLA in healthy donors. PCR primers comprised 60 Vbeta and 13 Jbeta primers. Sequencing was performed with immunoSEQ multiplex PCR; in TCRdb, only in-frame clones are kept and a portion is missing. The top ten clones hold approximately 2.2% of a sample with 95,000 to 110,000 clones, less than 85% of them seen once. Sequenced: PBMCs. The origin of the receptors is a man in his late teens or twenties in good health and CMV-seronegative.

This sequence joins TRBV7-2 and TRBJ2-2; 7 nucleotides line up with TRBD2. CDR1 and CDR2 (germline): SGHTA, FQGNSA. The CDR3 has 16 amino acids. Trimming took 5 bases from V and 0 from J; bases not matched to a gene: 6. The CDR3 spells CASSARLATNTGELFF. The CDR3 bases are TGTGCCAGCAGCGCTCGACTAGCCACGAACACCGGGGAGCTGTTTTTT. Drawing the rest from reference TRBV7-2 and TRBJ2-2, the complete variable domain is GAGVSQSPSNKVTEKGKDVELRCDPISGHTALYWYRQSLGQGLEFLIYFQGNSAPDKSGLPSDRFSAERTGGSVSTLTIQRTQQEDSAVYLCASSARLATNTGELFFGEGSRLTVL.

The chain employs TRBV6-6 and TRBJ1-2; TRBD1 matches 8 bases. The CDR3 length is 14 residues. The germline gives CDR1 MNHNY, CDR2 SVGAGI (reference sequence). The J segment lost 2 bases and the V segment lost 8 bases, leaving 7 bases of the junction unmatched. The CDR3 reads CASHNTGGNYGYTF. CDR3 coding DNA: TGTGCCAGCCATAATACAGGGGGGAACTATGGCTACACCTTC.

The rearrangement joins TRBV18 to TRBJ1-1, with 8 bases that match TRBD1. CDR3 length equals 15 residues. Germline CDR1 is KGHSH and CDR2 is LQKENI. After removal of 3 bases from V and 4 bases from J, the junction contained 7 bases not matched to a gene. This chain's CDR3 is CASSPDRGRFTEAFF. DNA for the CDR3: TGTGCCAGCTCACCCGACAGGGGTAGGTTCACTGAAGCTTTCTTT.

The genes are TRBV2 and TRBJ2-7; D is ambiguous. The CDR3 extends over 14 amino acids. Germline CDR1 is SNHLY and CDR2 is FYNNEI. The V end lost 7 bases, the J end lost 4 bases, and 17 bases lay between the germline ends. The CDR3 DNA is TGTGCCAGCACCTACTCCGGGTTATTTTACGAGCAGTACTTC. Translated, it gives CASTYSGLFYEQYF. The entire variable domain, with the rest obtained from reference TRBV2 and TRBJ2-7, is as follows: EPEVTQTPSHQVTQMGQEVILRCVPISNHLYFYWYRQILGQKVEFLVSFYNNEISEKSEIFDDQFSVERPDGSNFTLKIRSTKLEDSAMYFCASTYSGLFYEQYFGPGTRLTVT.

The V call is TRBV11-3, the J call TRBJ2-1; 12 positions match TRBD1. The germline gives CDR1 SGHNT, CDR2 YENEEA. The CDR3 contains 16 residues. With V trimmed by 5 bases and J by 9 bases, 11 bases remained unmatched. The CDR3 sequence is CASSQSGTGGVGEQFF. The CDR3 bases are TGTGCCAGCAGCCAATCCGGGACAGGGGGCGTTGGTGAGCAGTTCTTC.

The rearrangement links TRBV19 to TRBJ1-6; TRBD1 aligns across 7 bases. Trimming at V came to 10 bases and at J to 7 bases, leaving 7 bases not matched to a gene. The CDR3 is made up of 13 amino acids. CDR1 is LNHDA, CDR2 SQIVND, per germline (reference sequence). The CDR3 sequence is CATQGQPNSPLHF. CDR3 in DNA: TGTGCCACCCAGGGACAGCCAAATTCACCCCTCCACTTT.

The CDR3 loop reads CASSQRGDYYTF. CDR3 bases: TGCGCCAGCAGCCAACGGGGAGACTACTACACCTTC. This chain uses TRBV4-1 with TRBJ1-2; no clear D gene. Trimming stripped 2 bases from V and 10 bases from J, with 11 bases between. The CDR3 extends over 12 amino acids. Germline assignment: CDR1 MGHRA and CDR2 YSYEKL.

This clone appeared once. V is TRBV4-3 and J is TRBJ1-3; D is unresolved. Trimming cost V 4 bases and J 0 bases, with 10 bases left between them. Germline V gives CDR1 LGHNA, CDR2 YSLEER. CDR3 length: 15 amino acids. CDR3 in amino acids: CASSPDLGSGNTIYF. CDR3 bases: TGCGCCAGCAGCCCGGACTTAGGCTCTGGAAACACCATATATTTT.

The chain combines TRBV4-1 with TRBJ2-1; D is perhaps TRBD2 (7 bases). There are 18 residues in the CDR3. Germline V gene sequence: CDR1 MGHRA, CDR2 YSYEKL. V lost 0 bases and J 5 bases, leaving 20 bases between the germline ends. The CDR3 protein is CASSQEGGLGAWDNEQFF. CDR3 DNA sequence: TGCGCCAGCAGCCAAGAGGGGGGGCTGGGGGCGTGGGACAATGAGCAGTTCTTC.

This clone was observed once. This chain joins TRBV19 and TRBJ1-2; D call uncertain. CDR1 is LNHDA and CDR2 is SQIVND in the germline V gene (reference sequence). The CDR3 is 14 amino acids. V lost 3 bases and J lost 0, with 8 bases in between. CDR3 DNA: TGTGCCAGTAGTATCGACACAACTAACTATGGCTACACCTTC. It encodes CASSIDTTNYGYTF.

This clone has more than one count but fewer than ten. The chain couples TRBV5-8 to TRBJ1-2; D not resolved. This CDR3 comprises 12 residues. With 0 bases removed from V and 4 bases from J, the gap between germline ends came to 4 bases. The germline V gene encodes CDR1 SGHTS and CDR2 YDEGEE. CDR3 nucleotide sequence: TGTGCCAGCAGCTTGGCGGTCTATGGCTACACCTTC. Amino acids: CASSLAVYGYTF.

The genes are TRBV9 and TRBJ2-3; the match to TRBD2 covers 9 bases. The V gene end was trimmed by 0 bases and the J gene end by 2 bases; junction bases not matched to a gene: 10. The CDR3 sequence is 18 residues long. The V gene's germline CDR1 is SGDLS and CDR2 YYNGEE. The CDR3 region is CASSVGLAGPTLTDTQYF. The CDR3 DNA reads TGTGCCAGCAGCGTAGGCCTAGCGGGGCCCACTCTCACAGATACGCAGTATTTT.

The CDR3, as DNA: TGTGCCAGCAGCGGCAACTCGCGGGGGAGGAGCACTGAAGCTTTCTTT. Translation: CASSGNSRGRSTEAFF. V and J are TRBV7-8 and TRBJ1-1, with a tentative D call TRBD1 (5 bases). Germline V gene data show CDR1 as SGHVS and CDR2 as FQNEAQ. This CDR3 has 16 amino acids. Trimming removed 5 bases at V and 4 bases at J, with 20 bases between.

The rearrangement joins TRBV19 to TRBJ1-6; 8 positions agree with TRBD1. This CDR3 region has 14 residues. Unmatched junction bases numbered 10, after V lost 7 bases and J lost 11 bases. The germline CDR1 and CDR2 sequences are LNHDA and SQIVND (reference sequence). CDR3 bases: TGTGCCAGTACCGACAGGGGTGTAAACCCACCCCTCCACTTT. Protein product: CASTDRGVNPPLHF.

In this sample, this clone turned up a few times. The chain uses TRBV5-4 and TRBJ2-2; 7 positions match TRBD1. CDR1 and CDR2 from the germline V gene are SGHNT and YYREEE (reference sequence). J lost 8 bases, V lost 4 bases, and 14 bases had no gene match. This CDR3 region has 16 residues. The CDR3 DNA sequence: TGTGCCAGCAGCCCCGACAGGGTAGGAGCTGGGGGGGAGCTGTTTTTT. This gives the protein CASSPDRVGAGGELFF.

This clone was detected a few times. The V call is TRBV27, the J call TRBJ2-5; a weak D match, TRBD2 (6 bases). With 0 bases removed from V and 4 bases from J, the gap between germline ends came to 12 bases. This CDR3 is built from 15 residues. CDR1 is MNHEY and CDR2 is SMNVEV in the germline V gene (reference sequence). CDR3 nucleotide sequence: TGTGCCAGCAGTTTATCGATCGGGGGTAGAGAGACCCAGTACTTC. Translation gives CASSLSIGGRETQYF.

V gene TRBV5-1 combines with J gene TRBJ1-6, with D possibly matching TRBD1 (5 bases). Germline lookup yields CDR1 SGHRS and CDR2 YFSETQ. The CDR3 totals 14 residues. Trimming pared 7 bases from V and 8 bases from J, leaving 16 bases between. CDR3 coding DNA: TGCGCCAGCGGTGGGGGGGGGTATGATTCACCCCTCCACTTT. Protein sequence: CASGGGGYDSPLHF.

The rearrangement uses TRBV10-1 and TRBJ1-2; 8 bases match TRBD1. Germline values: CDR1 WNHNN, CDR2 SYGVQD (reference sequence). The CDR3 runs 13 residues. V dropped 6 bases and J dropped 4; count of bases not matched to a gene: 4. CDR3 nucleotides: TGCGCCAGCAGCCCCGGACAGGGCTATGGCTACACCTTC. This encodes CASSPGQGYGYTF.

The V and J genes are TRBV6-5 and TRBJ1-6; a weak D match, TRBD1 (5 bases). CDR3 size: 14 residues. Germline V gives CDR1 MNHEY, CDR2 SVGAGI. Deletions cut 4 bases from V and 8 bases from J, with 12 bases between. The CDR3 here is CASSSRRGDSPLHF. The CDR3 coding sequence is TGTGCCAGCAGTTCGAGACGGGGGGATTCACCCCTCCACTTT.

V is TRBV14 and J is TRBJ2-5; the D gene is possibly TRBD1 (5 bases). The germline CDR1 and CDR2 sequences are SGHDN and FVKESK. CDR3 length: 13 residues. V gave up 2 bases and J gave up 5 bases, with 9 bases separating them. The CDR3, as DNA: TGTGCCAGCAGCCAAACATACAGGGAGACCCAGTACTTC. It yields the protein CASSQTYRETQYF.

The chain links TRBV2 to TRBJ2-7; TRBD2 agrees at 11 bases. The V gene's germline CDR1 is SNHLY and CDR2 FYNNEI. Trimming took 8 bases from V and 4 from J; bases not matched to a gene: 4. The CDR3 contains 13 residues. CDR3 sequence (DNA): TGTGCCAGCCGACTAGCGGGGCTGTACGAGCAGTACTTC. The encoded protein is CASRLAGLYEQYF.

The gene calls are TRBV7-9 and TRBJ1-6; D not certain. The germline V gene encodes CDR1 SEHNR and CDR2 FQNEAQ (reference sequence). The CDR3 has 12 residues. The V gene lost 1 base and the J gene lost 8 bases, with 3 bases spanning the gap. Here the CDR3 DNA reads TGTGCCAGCAGCTTAGGAGATTCACCCCTCCACTTT. This codes for CASSLGDSPLHF.

The rearrangement joins TRBV5-1 to TRBJ2-7; the match to TRBD2 covers 7 bases. V lost 0 bases to trimming and J lost 0 bases; unmatched junction nucleotides: 3. The germline gives CDR1 SGHRS, CDR2 YFSETQ. This CDR3 is built from 15 residues. The CDR3 bases are TGCGCCAGCAGCTTGGTGGGGGGGAGCTCCTACGAGCAGTACTTC. The encoded protein is CASSLVGGSSYEQYF. The full variable domain, with the rest looked up from reference TRBV5-1 and TRBJ2-7, is KAGVTQTPRYLIKTRGQQVTLSCSPISGHRSVSWYQQTPGQGLQFLFEYFSETQRNKGNFPGRFSGRQFSNSRSEMNVSTLELGDSALYLCASSLVGGSSYEQYFGPGTRLTVT.

This clone came up a few times. The chain has TRBV7-8 and TRBJ1-2; D is unresolved. This CDR3 contains 13 residues. From germline, CDR1 is SGHVS and CDR2 FQNEAQ. V was pared by 1 base and J by 7 bases, with 10 bases between. The CDR3 is CASSLGPVSGYTF. CDR3 DNA: TGTGCCAGCAGCTTAGGGCCTGTAAGTGGCTACACCTTC.